The 11 T cell receptor beta chains in this list originate from one sample, sequenced in a study of response to subunit inactivated influenza vaccine (dated by TCRdb to the late 2010s). The library was prepared using RT-PCR. TCRdb names Illumina HiSeq 2500 as the instrument used. Using fastp at Q25 and MiXCR, TCRdb reprocessed the public reads and kept productive beta chains. Rows merge per CDR3 protein into single entries with the most common DNA and genes. Counted in this sample were a few hundred thousand distinct CDR3 sequences; approximately 7.8% of them appeared once. Jointly, the top ten make up approximately 14% of the sample. The source was PBMCs from blood, collected less than 30 months after vaccination. The receptors derive from a man between 50 and 69 years old who received an inactivated influenza vaccine. Donor details come from another sample of the same person, matched by shared clones.

Ten or more counts support this clonotype. CDR3 protein: CASSLRPMYYEQYF. Written as DNA, the CDR3 is TGTGCCAGCAGTTTACGGCCTATGTACTACGAGCAGTACTTC. The chain links TRBV27 to TRBJ2-7, with D unclear. The CDR3 contains 14 residues. CDR1 is MNHEY, CDR2 SMNVEV, per germline (reference sequence). V was trimmed by 2 bases and J by 3 bases, leaving 11 bases between them.

This clonotype was picked up a small number of times. The V gene is TRBV25-1, the J gene TRBJ2-7; 8 bases agree with TRBD2. Germline V lookup: CDR1 MGHDK, CDR2 SYGVNS. The J segment lost 1 base and the V segment lost 9 bases, leaving 17 bases of the junction unmatched. This CDR3 has 17 amino acids. CDR3 sequence reads: CARTNTFGAGVSYEQYF. DNA of the CDR3: TGTGCCAGAACCAATACTTTTGGAGCGGGAGTTTCCTACGAGCAGTACTTC.

This clonotype was counted only a few times. The chain recombines TRBV30 with TRBJ2-5, with unresolved D. Trimming stripped 2 bases from V and 5 bases from J, with 9 bases between. The germline V gene has CDR1 GTSNPN and CDR2 SVGIG (reference sequence). The CDR3 totals 12 residues. As DNA, the CDR3 is TGTGCCTGGAGTCCAATTCGGGAGACCCAGTACTTC. Encoded protein: CAWSPIRETQYF.

The chain links TRBV29-1 to TRBJ2-1, with 9 positions matching TRBD2. Looked up from germline, CDR1 is SQVTM and CDR2 is ANQGSEA. The CDR3 totals 13 residues. The V gene end was trimmed by 7 bases and the J gene end by 8 bases; junction bases not matched to a gene: 9. The CDR3 spells CSAGGTSRDEQFF. The CDR3, as DNA: TGCAGCGCTGGGGGGACTAGCAGGGATGAGCAGTTCTTC.

This clonotype has only a few counts. The chain couples TRBV20-1 to TRBJ1-2; possibly TRBD1 for D (6 bases). V was trimmed by 3 bases and J by 13 bases, leaving 15 bases between them. The V gene's germline CDR1 is DFQATT and CDR2 SNEGSKA (reference sequence). The CDR3 is made up of 11 amino acids. The CDR3 DNA sequence: TGCAGTGCTAGGGGAAGCGGGGGGGCCACCTTC. Its protein is CSARGSGGATF.

In this sample, this clonotype turned up many times. This chain connects TRBV10-3 to TRBJ2-6; D might be TRBD2 (5 bases). With 6 bases removed from V and 0 bases from J, the gap between germline ends came to 12 bases. The CDR3 runs 16 residues. The germline V gene has CDR1 ENHRY and CDR2 SYGVKD. CDR3 region: CAISALDSSGANVLTF. The CDR3 bases are TGTGCCATCAGCGCCCTGGACTCCTCTGGGGCCAACGTCCTGACTTTC.

This clonotype was counted many times. At one boundary the junction diverges from the germline segment, which might be a read error. The V and J genes are TRBV7-7 and TRBJ2-5; D possibly uses TRBD1 or TRBD2 (5 bases each). The CDR3 is 13 residues long. CDR1 and CDR2 from the germline V gene are SSHAT and FNYEAQ (reference sequence). The CDR3 loop reads CASSPYGGETQYF. The CDR3 nucleotides are TGTGCTAGCAGCCCGTATGGGGGAGAGACCCAGTACTTC.

This clonotype was detected ten times or more. The rearrangement uses TRBV20-1 and TRBJ2-7, with 8 bases that match TRBD1. V lost 6 bases, J lost 3 bases, and 7 bases stayed unmatched. This CDR3 is 13 amino acids long. CDR1 is DFQATT and CDR2 is SNEGSKA in the germline V gene (reference sequence). CDR3 DNA: TGCAGTGCCAGGACAGGGATGATCTACGAGCAGTACTTC. Amino acids: CSARTGMIYEQYF.

In its sample, this clonotype was seen a few times. This sequence joins TRBV15 and TRBJ2-2; 7 positions agree with TRBD1. The CDR3 is made up of 15 amino acids. Germline CDR1 reads LNHNV; CDR2 reads YYDKDF (reference sequence). V was clipped by 9 bases and J by 6 bases; unmatched bases: 13. CDR3 in DNA: TGTGCCACGGCCCTCAGAAGGGGGCCGTCCGGGGAGCTGTTTTTT. Protein sequence: CATALRRGPSGELFF.

This clonotype was counted only a few times. As DNA, the CDR3 is TGTGCCAGCAGCCAAGTTGGGACATCTCAAGAGACCCAGTACTTC. Translation: CASSQVGTSQETQYF. V is TRBV3-1 and J is TRBJ2-5; TRBD1 is a possible D gene (6 bases). Germline loops: CDR1 LGHDT, CDR2 YNNKEL (reference sequence). V dropped 1 base and J dropped 2 bases, with 11 bases sitting between them. The CDR3 has 15 amino acids.

The J gene is TRBJ2-3, the V gene TRBV6-1, with TRBD2 matching over 10 bases. The CDR3 has 15 amino acids. The V segment lost 1 base and the J segment 5 bases; nucleotides outside the gene matches: 3. CDR1 is MNHNS and CDR2 is SASEGT in the germline V gene. CDR3: CASSEDGLAEDTQYF. The CDR3 DNA follows: TGTGCCAGCAGTGAAGACGGACTAGCGGAAGATACGCAGTATTTT.